This TCR beta chain was captured in a study of radiation and T cells in renal cell carcinoma. Study background: Nephrectomy followed 15 Gy stereotactic body radiation by 4 weeks.

Time point described: baseline pretreatment blood. The sample's treatment: 15 Gy SBRT to primary tumor, nephrectomy 4 weeks later. After SBRT, blood was collected at 2 and 4 weeks, plus baseline. The study's findings and limits: Without pretreatment biopsies, baseline tumor clonotype presence was undetermined.

Clones were read by immunoSEQ multiplex PCR, and TCRdb kept only the in-frame ones, dropping some. This sample has tens of thousands of clones, with 78% found just once. To note about this clone: Its target is not known.

The germline CDR1 and CDR2 sequences are SQVTM and ANQGSEA. The CDR3 is 13 amino acids. Losses at the gene ends were 7 bases for V and 7 bases for J; bases not matched to a gene: 6. The input for sequencing was blood, taken from a patient whose treatment included radiotherapy and nephrectomy. The chain recombines TRBV29-1 with TRBJ1-4; TRBD1 matches 10 bases. This receptor was identified in a man between 60 and 70 years old with renal cell carcinoma. The CDR3 sequence: CSGRTGGREKLFF. As DNA, the CDR3 is TGCAGCGGACGGACAGGGGGTCGTGAAAAACTGTTTTTT.